These 6 T cell receptor beta chains were all obtained from the same sample, sequenced in a study of cytomegalovirus exposure and HLA in healthy donors. Use of 60 Vbeta and 13 Jbeta primers characterized the PCR. Only in-frame clones appear in the TCRdb table, and some are missing; sequencing was by immunoSEQ multiplex PCR. This sample has around 200,000 clones, with around three quarters found just once. The sequencing input was PBMCs. The receptors here all came from a woman in her twenties or thirties in good health and CMV-seropositive.

The chain recombines TRBV2 with TRBJ2-7, with D possibly being TRBD2 (6 bases). The CDR3 consists of 13 residues. Trimming pared 4 bases from V and 0 bases from J, leaving 7 bases between. Germline assignment: CDR1 SNHLY and CDR2 FYNNEI. DNA of the CDR3: TGTGCCAGCAGTGGCGGGATCTCCTACGAGCAGTACTTC. It yields the protein CASSGGISYEQYF.

The CDR3 here is CASSGRGYQPQHF. In DNA, the CDR3 is TGTGCCAGCAGCGGCAGGGGTTATCAGCCCCAGCATTTT. This chain uses TRBV5-6 with TRBJ1-5; D is perhaps TRBD1 (6 bases). Germline CDR1 is SGHDT and CDR2 is YYEEEE. V dropped 4 bases and J dropped 5 bases, with 10 bases sitting between them. This CDR3 comprises 13 residues.

This chain links TRBV5-6 with TRBJ2-7; tentative D call: TRBD2 (6 bases). This CDR3 contains 13 residues. Trimming stripped 3 bases from V and 9 bases from J, with 16 bases between. The germline CDR1 and CDR2 sequences are SGHDT and YYEEEE. The DNA for the CDR3 is TGTGCCAGCAGCTGGGCGGGGCGACTTGGGCAGTACTTC. This codes for CASSWAGRLGQYF.

V usage is TRBV7-8 and J usage is TRBJ1-5; weak D call: TRBD1 (5 bases). The CDR3 spans 15 residues. Trimming removed 0 bases at V and 2 bases at J, with 8 bases between. The germline CDR1 and CDR2 sequences are SGHVS and FQNEAQ. The CDR3 region has the DNA TGTGCCAGCAGCTTAGCAGGGGAGGGCAATCAGCCCCAGCATTTT. Translated: CASSLAGEGNQPQHF.

Here the CDR3 DNA reads TGTGCCAGCAGTTTTAGCACCTCTCCGACCTACGAGCAGTACTTC. Its protein product is CASSFSTSPTYEQYF. V gene TRBV6-6 combines with J gene TRBJ2-7, with D uncertain. The CDR3 consists of 15 residues. CDR1 is MNHNY and CDR2 is SVGAGI in the germline V gene (reference sequence). The V gene lost 4 bases and the J gene lost 2 bases, with 15 bases spanning the gap.

The rearrangement uses TRBV2 and TRBJ1-4, with D possibly being TRBD1 (6 bases). Germline V gives CDR1 SNHLY, CDR2 FYNNEI. CDR3 length equals 13 residues. Trimming stripped 6 bases from V and 8 bases from J, with 13 bases between. The CDR3: CASSPGAEEKLFF. The CDR3 nucleotides read TGTGCCAGCAGCCCAGGGGCTGAGGAAAAACTGTTTTTT.